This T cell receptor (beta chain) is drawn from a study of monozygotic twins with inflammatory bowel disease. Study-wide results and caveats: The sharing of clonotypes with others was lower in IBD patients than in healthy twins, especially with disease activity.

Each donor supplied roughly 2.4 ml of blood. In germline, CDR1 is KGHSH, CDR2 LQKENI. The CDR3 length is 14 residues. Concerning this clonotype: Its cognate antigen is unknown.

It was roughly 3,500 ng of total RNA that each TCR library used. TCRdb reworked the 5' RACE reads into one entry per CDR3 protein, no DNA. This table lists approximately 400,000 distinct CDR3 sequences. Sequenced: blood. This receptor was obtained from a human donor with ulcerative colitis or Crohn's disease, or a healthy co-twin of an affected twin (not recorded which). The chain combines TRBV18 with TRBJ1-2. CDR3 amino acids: CASSPTPSHYGYTF.